This T cell receptor (beta chain) was sequenced in a study of CD8 T cells in Susac syndrome. The study, taken as a whole, reports: Clonal expansion was not seen in any Susac syndrome CD4+ T cell repertoire.

CDR3 length: 15 residues. Germline loops: CDR1 SEHNR, CDR2 FQNEAQ (reference sequence). V was shortened by 1 base and J by 0 bases, with 4 bases between the two germline ends. Patients having Susac syndrome satisfied recently defined diagnostic criteria for definite or probable disease. The authors reverse transcribed about 0.5 to 1 ug RNA with random hexamers. The TCR beta CDR3 was amplified by immunoSEQ multiplex PCR across 54 Vbeta, 13 Jbeta. Using its own MiXCR run on the immunoSEQ multiplex PCR reads, TCRdb lists one record per CDR3 protein. The sample yields about 180,000 distinct CDR3 sequences, 85% to 95% seen once. Note on this clonotype: Its antigen is not known.

The V call is TRBV7-9, the J call TRBJ2-6; D ambiguous. The clonotype comes from a human donor with Susac syndrome. Sequenced: CD4+ T cells from PBMCs. This chain's CDR3 is CASSLEASGANVLTF. The DNA of the CDR3 is TGTGCCAGCAGCTTAGAAGCCTCTGGGGCCAACGTCCTGACTTTC.